This TCR beta chain was observed in a study of blood T cell repertoires in COVID-19. Categorization into cohorts depended on clinical history that participants reported. Original processing notes: Counts of nucleated cells, estimated from reference gene primer amplification, were obtained. Data came from immunoSEQ multiplex PCR; TCRdb stores just in-frame clones and leaves some out. V, J and clone size are those of that table, while D and trimming were read from the DNA. The table includes roughly 140,000 clones, about 85% detected once. V shed 2 bases, J shed 3 bases, and the junction held 3 bases outside the gene matches. The CDR3 runs 15 residues. Per the germline V gene, CDR1 is MNHEY and CDR2 is SVGAGI.

The sample taken for sequencing was PBMCs or T cells enriched from blood (not recorded which). The source is a woman aged 40 to 55 who had recovered from COVID-19. The rearrangement joins TRBV6-5 to TRBJ2-7; TRBD2 agrees at 11 bases. The CDR3 loop reads CASSYGTSGIYEQYF. The CDR3 nucleotides are TGTGCCAGCAGTTACGGGACTAGCGGAATCTACGAGCAGTACTTC.